This T cell receptor beta chain was sequenced during a study of shared clonotypes between healthy human individuals. Notes on the study in general: Non-shared clonotypes had lower generation probabilities than those shared by all four donors.

Remarks on this clone: What it binds is not known.

Only Caucasian adults living in Nashville, Tennessee made up the donor group. Splitting of CD4+ cells produced CD45RA+ naive and CD45RA-negative memory subsets. The genomic DNA of each subset was split evenly across several immunoSEQ plates. TCRdb's table, derived via immunoSEQ multiplex PCR, lists solely in-frame clones and lacks some. In the table there are millions of clones, 85% to 95% of which are singletons. The origin of this receptor is a man in his late teens or twenties in good health. Material: naive CD4+ T cells sorted from blood. Sample subset: CD45RA+ positively selected.

The CDR3, as DNA: TGTGCCAGCAGTGCCCGGAAACAGGGGCAGGGCTATAGCAATCAGCCCCAGCATTTT. It yields the protein CASSARKQGQGYSNQPQHF. The genes are TRBV6-1 and TRBJ1-5, with TRBD1 matching 7 bases. Germline-derived CDR1 and CDR2 are MNHNS and SASEGT. The CDR3 loop spans 19 amino acids. Unmatched junction bases numbered 15, after V lost 4 bases and J lost 0 bases.